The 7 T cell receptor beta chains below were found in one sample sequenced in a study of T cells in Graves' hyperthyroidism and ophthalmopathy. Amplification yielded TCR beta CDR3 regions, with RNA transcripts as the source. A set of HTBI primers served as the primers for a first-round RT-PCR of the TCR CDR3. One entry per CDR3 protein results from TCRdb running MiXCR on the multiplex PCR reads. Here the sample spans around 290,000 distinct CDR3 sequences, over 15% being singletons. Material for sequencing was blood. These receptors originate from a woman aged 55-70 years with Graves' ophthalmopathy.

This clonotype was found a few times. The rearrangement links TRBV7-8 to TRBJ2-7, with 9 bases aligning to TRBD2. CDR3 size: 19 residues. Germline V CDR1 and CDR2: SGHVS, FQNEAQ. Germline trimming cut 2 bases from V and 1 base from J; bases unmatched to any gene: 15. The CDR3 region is CASSLSATGRTSASYEQYF. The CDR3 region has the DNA TGTGCCAGCAGCTTATCCGCAACTGGTAGGACTAGCGCTTCCTACGAGCAGTACTTC.

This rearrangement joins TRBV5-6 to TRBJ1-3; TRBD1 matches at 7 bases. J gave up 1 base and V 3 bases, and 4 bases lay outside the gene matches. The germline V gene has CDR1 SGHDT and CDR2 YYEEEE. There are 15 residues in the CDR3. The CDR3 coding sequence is TGTGCCAGCAGCTCAGACAGGGCTTCTGGAAACACCATATATTTT. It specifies CASSSDRASGNTIYF.

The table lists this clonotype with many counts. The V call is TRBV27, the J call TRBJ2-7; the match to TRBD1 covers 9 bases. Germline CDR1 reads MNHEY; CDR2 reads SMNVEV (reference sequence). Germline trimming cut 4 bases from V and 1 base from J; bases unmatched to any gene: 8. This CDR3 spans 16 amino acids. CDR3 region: CASSYAGTGISYEQYF. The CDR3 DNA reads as TGTGCCAGCAGTTACGCCGGGACAGGGATATCCTACGAGCAGTACTTC.

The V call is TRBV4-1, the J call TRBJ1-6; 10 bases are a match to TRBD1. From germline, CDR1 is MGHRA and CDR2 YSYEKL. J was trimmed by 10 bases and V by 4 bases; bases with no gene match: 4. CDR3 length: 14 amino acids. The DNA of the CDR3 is TGCGCCAGCAGCCGGGGACAGGGGAACTCACCCCTCCACTTT. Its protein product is CASSRGQGNSPLHF.

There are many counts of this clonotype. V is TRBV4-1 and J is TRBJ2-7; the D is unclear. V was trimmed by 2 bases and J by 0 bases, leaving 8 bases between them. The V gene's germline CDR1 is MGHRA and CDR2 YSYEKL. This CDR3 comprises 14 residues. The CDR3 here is CASSQMQFSYEQYF. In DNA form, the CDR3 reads TGCGCCAGCAGCCAAATGCAGTTCTCCTACGAGCAGTACTTC.

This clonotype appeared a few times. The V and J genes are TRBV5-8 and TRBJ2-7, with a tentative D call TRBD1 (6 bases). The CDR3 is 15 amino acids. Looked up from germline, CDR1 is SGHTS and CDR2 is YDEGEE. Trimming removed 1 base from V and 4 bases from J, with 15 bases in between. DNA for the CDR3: TGTGCCAGCAGCTTGTCGGGGACACTTTTATACGAGCAGTACTTC. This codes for CASSLSGTLLYEQYF.

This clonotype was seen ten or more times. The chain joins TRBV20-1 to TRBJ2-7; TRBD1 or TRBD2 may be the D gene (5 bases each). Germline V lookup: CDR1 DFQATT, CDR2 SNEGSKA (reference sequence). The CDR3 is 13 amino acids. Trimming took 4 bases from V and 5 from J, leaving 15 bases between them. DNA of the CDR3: TGCAGTGCTAACCGGGACGGGATTGACGAGCAGTACTTC. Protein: CSANRDGIDEQYF.